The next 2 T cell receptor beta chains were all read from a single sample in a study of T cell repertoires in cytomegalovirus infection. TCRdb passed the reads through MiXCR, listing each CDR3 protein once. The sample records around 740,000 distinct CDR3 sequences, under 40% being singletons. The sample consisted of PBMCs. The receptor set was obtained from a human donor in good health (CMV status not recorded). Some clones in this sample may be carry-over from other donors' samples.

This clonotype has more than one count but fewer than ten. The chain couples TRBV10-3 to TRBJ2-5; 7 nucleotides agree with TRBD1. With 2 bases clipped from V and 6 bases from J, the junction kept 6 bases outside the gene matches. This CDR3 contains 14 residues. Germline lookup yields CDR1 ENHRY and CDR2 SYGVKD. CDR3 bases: TGTGCCATCAGTGAGGGGACAGAATCGAAGACCCAGTACTTC. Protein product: CAISEGTESKTQYF.

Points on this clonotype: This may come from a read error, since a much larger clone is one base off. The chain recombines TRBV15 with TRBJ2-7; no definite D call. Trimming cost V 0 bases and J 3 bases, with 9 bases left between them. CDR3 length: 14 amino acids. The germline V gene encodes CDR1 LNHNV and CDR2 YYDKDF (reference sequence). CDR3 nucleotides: TGTGCCACCAGCAGAGATTTGGGGTACTACGAGCAGTACTTC. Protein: CATSRDLGYYEQYF.